This T cell receptor beta chain was recovered during a study of T cells in Graves' hyperthyroidism and ophthalmopathy. Whole-study results and caveats: Most expanded thyroid clonotypes above 0.001 recurred in blood. It was a median 6.5 months before onset that the model predicted ophthalmopathy.

There are many counts of this clonotype. Its antigen is unknown. Ophthalmopathy patients had moderate-to-severe active disease, CAS ≥3, NOSPECS ≥4, and disease duration under 3 months. Not enrolled were patients with uncontrolled infection, other autoimmune disease, pregnancy or lactation. It was RNA transcripts that yielded the amplified TCR beta CDR3 regions. TCR CDR3 regions were first amplified by RT-PCR with HTBI primers. TCRdb re-derived calls from the multiplex PCR reads in MiXCR, one entry per CDR3 protein. Seen here are about 400,000 distinct CDR3 sequences, around 15% observed once, and the top ten hold 25% to 30%. The trim removed 6 bases at V and 2 bases at J, leaving 8 bases unmatched. The V gene's germline CDR1 is SGHAT and CDR2 FQNNGV. The CDR3 extends over 18 amino acids.

This rearrangement joins TRBV11-2 to TRBJ2-1; 15 bases line up with TRBD2. Specimen: blood. The sequence was collected from a man aged 45-60 years with Graves' ophthalmopathy. CDR3 nucleotide sequence: TGTGCCAGCAGTCGATCCGGACTAGCGGGAGGGACCTACAATGAGCAGTTCTTC. Translated, it gives CASSRSGLAGGTYNEQFF.